The sequence of this TCR beta chain was determined in a study of T-cell reconstitution after alpha-beta-depleted transplantation in children. Points from the study as a whole: One year after transplant, T-cell counts and diversity came mostly from newly produced T cells. Reported findings indicate that, about two months after transplant, alpha-beta T cells came from several hundred expanded clones, which were derived from non-depleted graft cells. Several patients had high TCRbeta diversity at day 60; it came from surviving recipient T cells and thymic progenitors.

In this sample, this clonotype turned up many times. The antigen is undetermined. This sample's TCRbeta library carried unique molecular identifier barcodes. MiXCR was run by TCRdb on the PCR reads, yielding one entry per CDR3 protein. The table has 200,000 to 250,000 distinct CDR3 sequences, under 13% seen once; the top ten hold 28%. The sample consisted of PBMCs, taken before TCRalphabeta/CD19-depleted stem cell transplant. The sequence derives from a child younger than two with acute myeloid leukemia, due to receive a stem cell transplant.

This CDR3 reads CASSLTGGEETQYF. The DNA for the CDR3 is TGTGCCAGCAGCTTAACAGGGGGCGAAGAGACCCAGTACTTC. The rearrangement links TRBV7-9 to TRBJ2-5, with 9 bases lining up with TRBD1. The CDR3 is 14 amino acids. Germline CDR1 SEHNR, CDR2 FQNEAQ (reference sequence). Unmatched junction bases numbered 1, after V lost 2 bases and J lost 3 bases.